Listed below are T cell receptor beta chains from one sample, sequenced in a study of human T cells and chemical hapten exposure. From the RACE reads, TCRdb called clonotypes with MiXCR, one entry per CDR3 protein. The sample includes 79,000 or so distinct CDR3 sequences, 9% to 12% seen only once; the top ten take 1.1% to 1.5%. The source was whole blood, collected in connection with sensitization to the hapten diphenylcyclopropenone (DPC). These receptors were obtained from a woman between 45 and 65 years old with alopecia areata. Some clones in this sample may be carry-over from other donors' samples. CDR3s include the opening cysteine and the closing phenylalanine or tryptophan.

j_gene: TRBJ1-2; len: 15; v_gene: TRBV18; CDR3aa: CASSPPQGADYGYTF
j_gene: TRBJ2-1; len: 16; v_gene: TRBV18; CDR3aa: CASSPTSGRSGHEQFF
j_gene: TRBJ2-4; len: 13; v_gene: TRBV7-2; CDR3aa: CASSYRAQNIQYF
j_gene: TRBJ1-1; len: 15; v_gene: TRBV2; CDR3aa: CVSRGRAGMNTEAFF
j_gene: TRBJ2-7; len: 15; v_gene: TRBV5-4; CDR3aa: CASSLGTGKNYEQYF
j_gene: TRBJ1-1; len: 15; v_gene: TRBV11-2; CDR3aa: CASSARIDRPTEAFF
j_gene: TRBJ2-7; len: 17; v_gene: TRBV3-1; CDR3aa: CASSLTSGRTTNYEQYF
j_gene: TRBJ2-3; len: 15; v_gene: TRBV5-1; CDR3aa: CASSNTGGGKDTQYF
j_gene: TRBJ2-2; len: 17; v_gene: TRBV12-3/TRBV12-4; CDR3aa: CASRLTGLNANTGELFF
j_gene: TRBJ2-1; len: 14; v_gene: TRBV9; CDR3aa: CASSVASSYNEQFF
j_gene: TRBJ2-7; len: 13; v_gene: TRBV25-1; CDR3aa: CASKASSTYEQYF
j_gene: TRBJ1-2; len: 15; v_gene: TRBV7-3; CDR3aa: CASSLHTSGAYGYTF
j_gene: TRBJ1-1; len: 15; v_gene: TRBV7-2; CDR3aa: CASSPQQGRSTEAFF
j_gene: TRBJ2-7; len: 14; v_gene: TRBV4-2; CDR3aa: CASSQSGQRYEQYF
j_gene: TRBJ1-1; len: 13; v_gene: TRBV30; CDR3aa: CAWSLEGGTEAFF
j_gene: TRBJ1-1; len: 13; v_gene: TRBV29-1; CDR3aa: CSVDRGQVTEAFF
j_gene: TRBJ1-3; len: 14; v_gene: TRBV9; CDR3aa: CASSVDVSGNTIYF
j_gene: TRBJ2-3; len: 17; v_gene: TRBV4-3; CDR3aa: CASSQGTSGRPTGTQYF
j_gene: TRBJ2-1; len: 14; v_gene: TRBV4-2; CDR3aa: CASSQEGGTHEQFF
j_gene: TRBJ2-3; len: 13; v_gene: TRBV10-2; CDR3aa: CASSETKTDTQYF